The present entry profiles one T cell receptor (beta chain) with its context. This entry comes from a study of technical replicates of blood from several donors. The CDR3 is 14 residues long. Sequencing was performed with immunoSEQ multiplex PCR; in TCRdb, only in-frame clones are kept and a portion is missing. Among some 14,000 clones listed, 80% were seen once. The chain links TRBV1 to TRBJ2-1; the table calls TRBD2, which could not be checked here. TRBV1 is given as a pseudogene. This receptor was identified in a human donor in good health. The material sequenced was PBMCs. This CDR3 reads CTSSQGLAGNEQFF. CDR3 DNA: TGCACCAGCAGCCAAGGGCTAGCGGGCAATGAGCAGTTCTTC.